Listed below are T cell receptor beta chains from one sample, sequenced in a study of prognosis after radiotherapy for stage I lung cancer. From the multiplex PCR reads, TCRdb called clonotypes with MiXCR, one entry per CDR3 protein. Altogether about 35,000 distinct CDR3 sequences are present, roughly a third being singletons, with the ten largest covering approximately 17%. The input for sequencing was PBMCs, taken before or after stereotactic body radiation therapy (not recorded which). The receptors here all came from a donor aged 50 or older with non-small cell lung cancer. CDR3s include the opening cysteine and the closing phenylalanine or tryptophan. The order of the fields is clone size, V gene, D gene, J gene, CDR3 DNA, CDR3 protein. The D gene is left open where the match is weak. A row's size may be missing; if present it is once, few, many or a size class.

>many|TRBV20-1|NA|TRBJ2-1
TGCAGTGCTAGCGGGACCTATGGGAATGAGCAGTTCTTC
CSASGTYGNEQFF
>many|TRBV20-1|NA|TRBJ1-2
TGCAGTGCTGCCCCATCTGGCTACACCTTC
CSAAPSGYTF
>NA|TRBV7-9|NA|TRBJ1-3
TGTGCCAGCAGCTTAGAAGGGACTGTTCCTGGAAACACCATATATTTT
CASSLEGTVPGNTIYF
>NA|TRBV28|NA|TRBJ2-1
TGTGCCAGCAGCTCGGACCGCTACAATGAGCAGTTCTTC
CASSSDRYNEQFF
>NA|TRBV5-1|TRBD1|TRBJ2-7
TGCGCCAGCAGCTTGAACGTGGGACAGGGTGGGGACGAGCAATACTTC
CASSLNVGQGGDEQYF
>many|TRBV7-3|NA|TRBJ1-3
TGTGCCAGCAGCTACGTTGGCTCTGGAAACACCATATATTTT
CASSYVGSGNTIYF
>NA|TRBV20-1|NA|TRBJ2-7
TGCAGTGCTAGAGGTGACATGGACCCCTACGAGCAGTACTTC
CSARGDMDPYEQYF
>medium-sized|TRBV6-1|NA|TRBJ2-3
TGTGCCAGCAGTGACTCGGAGGGCACAGATACGCAGTATTTT
CASSDSEGTDTQYF
>many|TRBV6-4|NA|TRBJ1-4
TGTGCCAGCAGTTACAGGACTTTAAGGTCGGGTGAAAAACTGTTTTTT
CASSYRTLRSGEKLFF
>NA|TRBV6-1|NA|TRBJ2-7
TGTTCCAGCAGCAGGGCAACAGGTCCGTGGGACGAGCATTACTTC
CSSSRATGPWDEHYF
>many|TRBV30|NA|TRBJ2-2
TGTGCCTGGAGTGCCTCATGGGGGGCCGGGGAGCTGTTTTTT
CAWSASWGAGELFF
>once|TRBV27|NA|TRBJ1-5
TGTGCCAGCAGTTTATACCCCAACAGCAATCAGCCCCAGCATTTT
CASSLYPNSNQPQHF
>many|TRBV6-1|NA|TRBJ1-1
TGTGCCAGCAGGGGGAGCCAGGGCCTAGGCACTGAAGCTTTCTTT
CASRGSQGLGTEAFF
>NA|TRBV15|TRBD1|TRBJ2-4
TGTGCCACCAGCAGAGATCGAGGAGGGACAGGGCGCATTCAGTACTTC
CATSRDRGGTGRIQYF
>many|TRBV6-2/TRBV6-3|NA|TRBJ2-2
TGTGCCAGCAGTGGGGTACCAGGCGGGGAGCTGTTTTTT
CASSGVPGGELFF
>NA|TRBV7-2|NA|TRBJ1-1
TGTGCCAGCAGCTTACGGTCGGGCGACACTGAAGCTTTCTTT
CASSLRSGDTEAFF
>NA|TRBV6-2/TRBV6-3|NA|TRBJ2-3
TGTGCCAGCAGTGGAACCGGGACTAGCACAGATACGCAGTATTTT
CASSGTGTSTDTQYF
>many|TRBV6-1|NA|TRBJ1-2
TGTGCCAGCACCCCGAGCCCACACATTAACTATGGCTACACCTTC
CASTPSPHINYGYTF
>NA|TRBV6-1|TRBD1|TRBJ2-7
TGCGCCACTACTCAGGACAGGTGTTCCTACGAGCAGTACTTC
CATTQDRCSYEQYF
>many|TRBV24-1|TRBD2|TRBJ2-1
TGTGCCACCAGTGATTCGGGACTACAGAGTGAGCAGTTCTTC
CATSDSGLQSEQFF
>many|TRBV4-1|NA|TRBJ1-5
TGCGCCAGCAGCCTTACCTTTCTTCAGCCCCAGCATTTT
CASSLTFLQPQHF
>NA|TRBV7-7|TRBD1|TRBJ2-2
TGTGCTAGCAGCTCAGGACAGGGCTCGAACACCGGGGAGCTGTTTTTT
CASSSGQGSNTGELFF
>many|TRBV29-1|TRBD2|TRBJ2-7
TGCAGCGTCCTTTCCGGGACTACCTACGAGCAGTACTTC
CSVLSGTTYEQYF
>many|TRBV2|TRBD2|TRBJ2-3
TGTGCCAGCAGGGTGGGACTAGCGGGGGGGTACACGCGGCAGTATTTT
CASRVGLAGGYTRQYF
>many|TRBV6-1|TRBD1|TRBJ2-7
TGTGCCAGCAGTCCCCGACAGGGGGACTCCTACGAGCAGTACTTC
CASSPRQGDSYEQYF
>many|TRBV19|NA|TRBJ1-2
TGTGCCAGTAGTATAGATCCGACGGGCGAGGATGGCTACACCTTC
CASSIDPTGEDGYTF
>many|TRBV9|TRBD2|TRBJ2-1
TGTGCCAGCAGCGCTAGCGGGGGGGCCGTCCGACAGCAGTTCTTC
CASSASGGAVRQQFF